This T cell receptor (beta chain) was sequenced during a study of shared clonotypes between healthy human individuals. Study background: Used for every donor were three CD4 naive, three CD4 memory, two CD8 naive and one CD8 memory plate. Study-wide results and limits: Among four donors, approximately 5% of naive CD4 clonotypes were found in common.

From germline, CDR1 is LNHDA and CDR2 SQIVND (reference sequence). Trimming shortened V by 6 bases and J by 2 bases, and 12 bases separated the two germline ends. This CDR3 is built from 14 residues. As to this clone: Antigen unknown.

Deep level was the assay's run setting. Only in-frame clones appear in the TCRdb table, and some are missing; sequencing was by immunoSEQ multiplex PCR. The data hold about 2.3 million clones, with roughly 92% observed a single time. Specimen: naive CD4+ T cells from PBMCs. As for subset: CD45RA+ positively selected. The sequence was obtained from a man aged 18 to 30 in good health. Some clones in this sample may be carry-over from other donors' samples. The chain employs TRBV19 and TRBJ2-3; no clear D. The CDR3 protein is CASRSRHATDTQYF. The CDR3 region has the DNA TGTGCCAGTAGGAGTCGACACGCCACAGATACGCAGTATTTT.